This is a list of T cell receptor beta chains from one sample in a study of long-term antiretroviral therapy in people with HIV. The assay was immunoSEQ multiplex PCR, and TCRdb's table has in-frame clones only and misses some. In the table there are just over 20,000 clones, 70% to 85% of which are singletons. Sample: unsorted PBMCs, taken 0.5 years after starting antiretroviral therapy. The receptor source for this set is a man younger than 30 with HIV. Each CDR3 is given with its conserved first and last residue. D genes are given only for firm matches. The size of a clone is reported for some rows only, either as once, few or many, or as a class for expanded clones.

CDR3: CASSSWASNQPQHF; DNA: TGTGCCAGCAGTTCCTGGGCGAGTAATCAGCCCCAGCATTTT; J: TRBJ1-5; D: -; V: TRBV28; size: -
CDR3: CATSVYFGNTIYF; DNA: TGTGCCACCAGCGTGTATTTCGGAAACACCATATATTTT; J: TRBJ1-3; D: -; V: TRBV15; size: -
CDR3: CASTSGVAQRVSEQFF; DNA: -; J: TRBJ2-1; D: -; V: TRBV19; size: once
CDR3: CASSISGTGFPYNEQFF; DNA: TGTGCCAGCAGTATCTCCGGGACAGGATTTCCCTACAATGAGCAGTTCTTC; J: TRBJ2-1; D: TRBD1; V: TRBV27; size: -
CDR3: CAISEGPGLRTEAFF; DNA: TGTGCCATCAGTGAGGGGCCAGGGTTGAGAACTGAAGCTTTCTTT; J: TRBJ1-1; D: -; V: TRBV10-3; size: -
CDR3: CASTLQGREKLFF; DNA: TGTGCCAGTACCCTTCAAGGGAGGGAAAAACTGTTTTTT; J: TRBJ1-4; D: -; V: TRBV19; size: -
CDR3: CASRKQGTGNTIYF; DNA: TGTGCCAGCAGAAAACAGGGGACTGGAAACACCATATATTTT; J: TRBJ1-3; D: TRBD1; V: TRBV6-6; size: once
CDR3: CASSGTGNYGYTF; DNA: TGTGCCAGCAGCGGGACAGGGAACTATGGCTACACCTTC; J: TRBJ1-2; D: TRBD1; V: TRBV2; size: few
CDR3: CASSADRGQVSYNEQFF; DNA: TGTGCCAGCAGCGCCGACAGGGGGCAAGTGTCCTACAATGAGCAGTTCTTC; J: TRBJ2-1; D: TRBD1; V: TRBV9; size: -
CDR3: CASSWGGVDTEAFF; DNA: TGCGCCAGCAGCTGGGGGGGGGTCGACACTGAAGCTTTCTTT; J: TRBJ1-1; D: -; V: TRBV5-1; size: -
CDR3: CASSPGGGRMNTEAFF; DNA: TGTGCCAGCTCACCAGGGGGGGGTAGGATGAACACTGAAGCTTTCTTT; J: TRBJ1-1; D: -; V: TRBV18; size: -
CDR3: CASSATGQGLYGETQYF; DNA: TGTGCCAGCAGCGCGACAGGACAGGGGTTATATGGCGAGACCCAGTACTTC; J: TRBJ2-5; D: TRBD1; V: TRBV9; size: -
CDR3: CASSLEVEETQYF; DNA: TGCGCCAGCAGCTTGGAGGTAGAGGAGACCCAGTACTTC; J: TRBJ2-5; D: -; V: TRBV5-1; size: -
CDR3: CASSQEGTSGYNEQFF; DNA: TGCGCCAGCAGCCAAGAAGGCACTAGCGGGTACAATGAGCAGTTCTTC; J: TRBJ2-1; D: TRBD2; V: TRBV4-1; size: -
CDR3: CASSLESTYEQYF; DNA: TGTGCCAGCAGCTTGGAGTCTACCTACGAGCAGTACTTC; J: TRBJ2-7; D: -; V: TRBV5-5; size: once
CDR3: CASSRDGSSGNTIYF; DNA: TGCGCCAGCTCCCGGGACGGGAGCTCTGGAAACACCATATATTTT; J: TRBJ1-3; D: -; V: TRBV5-1; size: -
CDR3: CASSRLSGVGNEQYF; DNA: TGTGCCAGCAGCCGGTTGTCGGGGGTAGGAAACGAGCAGTACTTC; J: TRBJ2-7; D: -; V: TRBV5-5; size: -
CDR3: CASSFSLAPDTQYF; DNA: TGTGCCAGCAGCTTCTCACTAGCCCCAGATACGCAGTATTTT; J: TRBJ2-3; D: -; V: TRBV11-2; size: -
CDR3: CASSLVAGSTDTQYF; DNA: TGTGCCAGCAGCTTAGTCGCGGGGAGCACAGATACGCAGTATTTT; J: TRBJ2-3; D: -; V: TRBV7-2; size: -
CDR3: CASSQESTVVSYNSPLHF; DNA: TGCGCCAGCAGCCAAGAATCGACAGTCGTCTCCTATAATTCACCCCTCCACTTT; J: TRBJ1-6; D: -; V: TRBV4-1; size: few
CDR3: CASIKGEASWADTQYF; DNA: TGTGCCAGCATCAAAGGGGAAGCGAGTTGGGCAGATACGCAGTATTTT; J: TRBJ2-3; D: -; V: TRBV2; size: -
CDR3: CASSIGTDTQYF; DNA: TGTGCCAGTAGTATTGGCACAGATACGCAGTATTTT; J: TRBJ2-3; D: -; V: TRBV19; size: medium-sized
CDR3: CASSLVKGTAKNIQYF; DNA: TGTGCCAGCAGCTTGGTTAAGGGGACAGCCAAAAACATTCAGTACTTC; J: TRBJ2-4; D: -; V: TRBV5-6; size: -
CDR3: CASSSWTGVKGYTF; DNA: TGTGCCAGCAGCTCCTGGACAGGGGTAAAAGGCTACACCTTC; J: TRBJ1-2; D: -; V: TRBV21-1; size: -
CDR3: CAISDRDRLGNEQFF; DNA: TGTGCCATCAGTGACCGGGACAGACTGGGGAATGAGCAGTTCTTC; J: TRBJ2-1; D: TRBD1; V: TRBV10-3; size: -
CDR3: CASSSGDVNQPQHF; DNA: TGCGCCAGCAGCTCCGGGGACGTCAATCAGCCCCAGCATTTT; J: TRBJ1-5; D: -; V: TRBV5-1; size: few
CDR3: CATSKGAREQYF; DNA: TGTGCCACCAGCAAGGGGGCACGGGAGCAGTACTTC; J: TRBJ2-7; D: TRBD1; V: TRBV15; size: -
CDR3: CASSLVGAGGYNEQFF; DNA: TGTGCCAGCAGCTTAGTAGGGGCGGGAGGCTACAATGAGCAGTTCTTC; J: TRBJ2-1; D: TRBD2; V: TRBV7-2; size: -
CDR3: CASSYGRETEAFF; DNA: TGTGCCAGCAGTTACGGGAGGGAAACTGAAGCTTTCTTT; J: TRBJ1-1; D: -; V: TRBV6-5; size: once
CDR3: CASSPRLGAVAWTEAFF; DNA: TGTGCCAGCAGTCCCCGGCTCGGGGCAGTCGCTTGGACTGAAGCTTTCTTT; J: TRBJ1-1; D: -; V: TRBV28; size: -
CDR3: CASSVVLQAYEQYF; DNA: TGTGCCAGCAGTGTGGTTCTACAAGCCTACGAGCAGTACTTC; J: TRBJ2-7; D: -; V: TRBV2; size: -
CDR3: CSVEDLGGEQFF; DNA: TGCAGCGTTGAAGATCTGGGGGGAGAGCAGTTCTTC; J: TRBJ2-1; D: -; V: TRBV29-1; size: -
CDR3: CASSLSGGATTGELFF; DNA: TGTGCCAGCAGCTTATCAGGCGGGGCAACCACCGGGGAGCTGTTTTTT; J: TRBJ2-2; D: -; V: TRBV7-3; size: few
CDR3: CASSLGAAGSPVNTEAFF; DNA: TGTGCCAGCAGCTTAGGGGCCGCAGGGAGCCCCGTGAACACTGAAGCTTTCTTT; J: TRBJ1-1; D: -; V: TRBV7-3; size: -
CDR3: CASSLGRTSGNTIYF; DNA: TGTGCCAGCAGCTTGGGACGGACGTCTGGAAACACCATATATTTT; J: TRBJ1-3; D: -; V: TRBV7-2; size: -
CDR3: CASSSTGVALGVTEAFF; DNA: TGTGCCAGCAGCTCGACAGGGGTCGCTTTGGGGGTCACTGAAGCTTTCTTT; J: TRBJ1-1; D: TRBD1; V: TRBV7-9; size: once
CDR3: CASSLGGLTYEQYF; DNA: TGTGCCAGCAGCTTAGGAGGGCTGACGTACGAGCAGTACTTC; J: TRBJ2-7; D: -; V: TRBV7-9; size: -
CDR3: CASSPDGSVQETQYF; DNA: TGTGCCAGCAGCCCCGATGGGAGTGTCCAAGAGACCCAGTACTTC; J: TRBJ2-5; D: -; V: TRBV11-1; size: -
CDR3: CASKADQFGNTIYF; DNA: TGTGCCAGCAAGGCGGACCAGTTCGGAAACACCATATATTTT; J: TRBJ1-3; D: -; V: TRBV7-9; size: -
CDR3: CASSQDGGPPYEQYF; DNA: TGCGCCAGCAGCCAGGACGGGGGGCCCCCCTACGAGCAGTACTTC; J: TRBJ2-7; D: -; V: TRBV4-3; size: once
CDR3: CASSRLGGAITGELFF; DNA: TGTGCCAGCAGCCGTTTAGGGGGGGCGATCACCGGGGAGCTGTTTTTT; J: TRBJ2-2; D: -; V: TRBV27; size: -
CDR3: CASSFFGQIGSYGYTF; DNA: TGTGCCAGCAGTTTTTTCGGACAGATTGGGAGCTATGGCTACACCTTC; J: TRBJ1-2; D: -; V: TRBV28; size: -
CDR3: CASSQGAARRYYGYTF; DNA: TGCGCCAGCAGCCAAGGGGCCGCCAGACGATACTATGGCTACACCTTC; J: TRBJ1-2; D: -; V: TRBV4-1; size: -
CDR3: CASSQVYFIGGTRENEQFF; DNA: TGTGCCAGCAGCCAAGTTTATTTTATCGGCGGGACTAGGGAAAATGAGCAGTTCTTC; J: TRBJ2-1; D: TRBD2; V: TRBV4-2; size: -
CDR3: CASSLTLGGNYGYTF; DNA: TGTGCCAGCAGCTTGACCTTAGGGGGGAACTATGGCTACACCTTC; J: TRBJ1-2; D: -; V: TRBV5-6; size: few
CDR3: CASSSPGTGGANVLTF; DNA: TGTGCCAGCAGTTCTCCCGGGACAGGGGGGGCCAACGTCCTGACTTTC; J: TRBJ2-6; D: TRBD1; V: TRBV28; size: -
CDR3: CASSLDTGYYGYTF; DNA: TGCGCCAGCAGCTTGGATACAGGGTACTATGGCTACACCTTC; J: TRBJ1-2; D: -; V: TRBV5-1; size: -
CDR3: CASSPYLGQGGQETQYF; DNA: TGTGCCAGCAGCCCCTACCTCGGTCAGGGCGGCCAAGAGACCCAGTACTTC; J: TRBJ2-5; D: -; V: TRBV5-4; size: -
CDR3: CASSLGTGNRQETQYF; DNA: TGTGCCAGCAGTTTGGGGACTGGAAACCGGCAAGAGACCCAGTACTTC; J: TRBJ2-5; D: -; V: TRBV27; size: -
CDR3: CASSLDEQTYSNQPQHF; DNA: TGTGCCAGCAGCTTGGATGAACAGACTTATAGCAATCAGCCCCAGCATTTT; J: TRBJ1-5; D: -; V: TRBV5-5; size: once
CDR3: CASSPNDSPYNEQFF; DNA: TGTGCCAGCAGCCCTAATGACAGCCCCTACAATGAGCAGTTCTTC; J: TRBJ2-1; D: -; V: TRBV7-9; size: -
CDR3: CASSLLAGDFYEQYF; DNA: TGTGCCAGCAGCTTATTAGCGGGAGACTTCTACGAGCAGTACTTC; J: TRBJ2-7; D: TRBD2; V: TRBV7-2; size: once
CDR3: CASSITRNTEAFF; DNA: TGTGCCAGTAGTATCACAAGGAACACTGAAGCTTTCTTT; J: TRBJ1-1; D: -; V: TRBV19; size: -